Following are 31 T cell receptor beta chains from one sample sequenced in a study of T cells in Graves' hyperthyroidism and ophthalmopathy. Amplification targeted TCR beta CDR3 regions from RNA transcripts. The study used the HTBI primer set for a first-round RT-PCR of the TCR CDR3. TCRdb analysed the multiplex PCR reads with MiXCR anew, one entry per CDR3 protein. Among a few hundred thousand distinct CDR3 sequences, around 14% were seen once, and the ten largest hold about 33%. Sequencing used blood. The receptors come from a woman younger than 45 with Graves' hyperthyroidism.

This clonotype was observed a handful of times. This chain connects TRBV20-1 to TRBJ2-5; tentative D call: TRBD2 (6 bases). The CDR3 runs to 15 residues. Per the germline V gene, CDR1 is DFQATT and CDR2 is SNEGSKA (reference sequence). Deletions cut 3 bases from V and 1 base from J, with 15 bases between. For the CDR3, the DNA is TGCAGTGCTAGCGTTCTAGCGACCCCCCAAGAGACCCAGTACTTC. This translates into CSASVLATPQETQYF.

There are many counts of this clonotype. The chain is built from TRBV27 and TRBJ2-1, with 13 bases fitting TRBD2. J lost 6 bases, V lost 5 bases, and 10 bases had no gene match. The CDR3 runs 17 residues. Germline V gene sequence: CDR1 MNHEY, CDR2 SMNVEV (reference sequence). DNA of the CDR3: TGTGCCAGCAGTATCCGGACTAGCGGGAGAAAAGGCAATGAGCAGTTCTTC. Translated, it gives CASSIRTSGRKGNEQFF.

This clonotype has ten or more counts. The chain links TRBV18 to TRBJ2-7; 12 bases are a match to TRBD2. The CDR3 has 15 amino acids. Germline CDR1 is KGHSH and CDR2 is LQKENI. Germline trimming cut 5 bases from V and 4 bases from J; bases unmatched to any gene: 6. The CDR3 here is CASSWGTSGPYEQYF. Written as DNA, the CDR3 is TGTGCCAGCTCATGGGGGACTAGCGGGCCTTACGAGCAGTACTTC.

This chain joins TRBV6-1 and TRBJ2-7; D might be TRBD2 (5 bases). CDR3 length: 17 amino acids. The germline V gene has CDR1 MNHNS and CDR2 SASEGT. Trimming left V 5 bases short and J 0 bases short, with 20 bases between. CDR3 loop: CASSPPRSGVSSYEQYF. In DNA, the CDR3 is TGTGCCAGCAGTCCTCCCAGGAGCGGCGTTTCCTCCTACGAGCAGTACTTC.

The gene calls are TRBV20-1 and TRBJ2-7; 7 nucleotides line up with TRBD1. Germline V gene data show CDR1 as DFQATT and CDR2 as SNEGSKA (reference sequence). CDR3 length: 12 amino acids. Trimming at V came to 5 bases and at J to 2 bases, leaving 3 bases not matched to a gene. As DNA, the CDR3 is TGCAGTGCTGGGACAGACCCCTACGAGCAGTACTTC. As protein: CSAGTDPYEQYF.

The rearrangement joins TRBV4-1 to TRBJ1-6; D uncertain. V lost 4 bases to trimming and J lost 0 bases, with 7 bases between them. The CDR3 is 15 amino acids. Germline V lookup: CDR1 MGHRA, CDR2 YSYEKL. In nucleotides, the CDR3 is TGCGCCAGCAGCCGGCAGAGCTCCTATAATTCACCCCTCCACTTT. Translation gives CASSRQSSYNSPLHF.

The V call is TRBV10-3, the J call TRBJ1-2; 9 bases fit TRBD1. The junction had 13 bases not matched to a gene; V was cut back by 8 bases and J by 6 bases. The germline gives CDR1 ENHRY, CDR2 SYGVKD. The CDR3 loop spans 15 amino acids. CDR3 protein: CAIPQGAAGVNGYTF. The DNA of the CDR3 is TGTGCCATCCCACAGGGGGCGGCCGGGGTAAATGGCTACACCTTC.

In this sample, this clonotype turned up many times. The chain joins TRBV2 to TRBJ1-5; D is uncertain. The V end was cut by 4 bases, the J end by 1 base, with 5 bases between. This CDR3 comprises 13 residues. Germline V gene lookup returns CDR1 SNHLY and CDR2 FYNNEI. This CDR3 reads CASSVRSNQPQHF. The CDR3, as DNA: TGTGCCAGCAGTGTTCGGAGCAATCAGCCCCAGCATTTT.

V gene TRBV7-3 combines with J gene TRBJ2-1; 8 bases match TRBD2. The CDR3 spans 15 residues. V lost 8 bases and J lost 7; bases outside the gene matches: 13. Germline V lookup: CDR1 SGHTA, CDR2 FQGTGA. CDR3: CASAWRREVGNEQFF. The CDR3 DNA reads TGTGCCAGCGCCTGGAGGCGGGAGGTGGGGAATGAGCAGTTCTTC.

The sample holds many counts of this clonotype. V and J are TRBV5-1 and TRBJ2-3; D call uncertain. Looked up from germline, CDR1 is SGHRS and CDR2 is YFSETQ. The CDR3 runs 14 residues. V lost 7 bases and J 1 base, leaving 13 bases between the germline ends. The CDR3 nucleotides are TGCGCCAGCGGACCTGCGGTAGGCACAGATACGCAGTATTTT. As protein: CASGPAVGTDTQYF.

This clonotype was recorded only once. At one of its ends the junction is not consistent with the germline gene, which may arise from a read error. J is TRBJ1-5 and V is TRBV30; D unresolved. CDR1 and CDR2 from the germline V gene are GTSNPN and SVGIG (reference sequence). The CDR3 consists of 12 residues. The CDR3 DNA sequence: TGTGCCTGGAGCCATTCGGTACAGCGCCAGCATTTT. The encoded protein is CAWSHSVQRQHF.

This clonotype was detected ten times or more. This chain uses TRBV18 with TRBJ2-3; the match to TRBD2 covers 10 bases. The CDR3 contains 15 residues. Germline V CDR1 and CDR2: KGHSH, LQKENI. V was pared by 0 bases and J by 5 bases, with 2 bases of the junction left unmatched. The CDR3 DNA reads TGTGCCAGCTCACCACCGGCTAGCGGGAGAGATACGCAGTATTTT. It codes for CASSPPASGRDTQYF.

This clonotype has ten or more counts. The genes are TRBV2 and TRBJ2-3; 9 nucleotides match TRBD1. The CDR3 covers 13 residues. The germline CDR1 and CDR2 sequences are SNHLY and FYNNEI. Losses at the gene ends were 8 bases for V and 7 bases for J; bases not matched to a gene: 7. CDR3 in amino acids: CASPDRGFYTQYF. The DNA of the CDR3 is TGTGCCAGCCCCGACAGGGGGTTTTATACGCAGTATTTT.

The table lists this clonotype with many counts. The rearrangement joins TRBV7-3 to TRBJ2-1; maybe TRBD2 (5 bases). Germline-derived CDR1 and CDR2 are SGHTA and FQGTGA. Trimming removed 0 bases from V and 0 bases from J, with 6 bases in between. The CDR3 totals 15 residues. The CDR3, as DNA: TGTGCCAGCAGCTTAACCCGGGGCTCCTACAATGAGCAGTTCTTC. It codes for CASSLTRGSYNEQFF. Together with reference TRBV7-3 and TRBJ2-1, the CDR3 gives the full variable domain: GAGVSQTPSNKVTEKGKYVELRCDPISGHTALYWYRQSLGQGPEFLIYFQGTGAADDSGLPNDRFFAVRPEGSVSTLKIQRTERGDSAVYLCASSLTRGSYNEQFFGPGTRLTVL.

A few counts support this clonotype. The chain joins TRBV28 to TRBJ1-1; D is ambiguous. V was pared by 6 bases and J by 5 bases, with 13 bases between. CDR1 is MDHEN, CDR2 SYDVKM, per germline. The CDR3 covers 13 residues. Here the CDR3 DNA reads TGTGCCAGCAGATCGGTAGATCTGACTGAAGCTTTCTTT. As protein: CASRSVDLTEAFF.

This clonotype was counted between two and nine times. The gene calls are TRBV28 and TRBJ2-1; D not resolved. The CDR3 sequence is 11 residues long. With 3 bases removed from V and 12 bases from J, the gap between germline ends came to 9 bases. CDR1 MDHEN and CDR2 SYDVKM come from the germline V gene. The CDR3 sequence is CASSLTQRQFF. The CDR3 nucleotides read TGTGCCAGCAGTTTGACACAAAGGCAGTTCTTC. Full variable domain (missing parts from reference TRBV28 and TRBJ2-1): DVKVTQSSRYLVKRTGEKVFLECVQDMDHENMFWYRQDPGLGLRLIYFSYDVKMKEKGDIPEGYSVSREKKERFSLILESASTNQTSMYLCASSLTQRQFFGPGTRLTVL.

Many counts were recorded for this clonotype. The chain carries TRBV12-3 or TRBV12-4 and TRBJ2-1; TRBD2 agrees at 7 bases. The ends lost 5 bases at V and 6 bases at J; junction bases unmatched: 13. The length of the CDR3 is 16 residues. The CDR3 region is CASSPQRDLGGNEQFF. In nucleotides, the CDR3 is TGTGCCAGCAGTCCACAGCGGGACCTGGGGGGCAATGAGCAGTTCTTC.

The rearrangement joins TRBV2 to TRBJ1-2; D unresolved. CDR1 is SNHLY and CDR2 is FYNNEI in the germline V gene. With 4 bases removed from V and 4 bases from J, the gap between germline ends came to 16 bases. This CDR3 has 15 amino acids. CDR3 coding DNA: TGTGCCAGCAGTGCGAATTCCCCGACCGCCTATGGCTACACCTTC. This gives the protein CASSANSPTAYGYTF.

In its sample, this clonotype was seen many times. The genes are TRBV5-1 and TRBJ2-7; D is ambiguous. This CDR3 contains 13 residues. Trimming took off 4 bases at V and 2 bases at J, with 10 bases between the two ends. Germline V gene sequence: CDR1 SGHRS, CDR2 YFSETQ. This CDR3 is CASSPGSAYEQYF. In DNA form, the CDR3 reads TGCGCCAGCAGCCCGGGCAGCGCCTACGAGCAGTACTTC.

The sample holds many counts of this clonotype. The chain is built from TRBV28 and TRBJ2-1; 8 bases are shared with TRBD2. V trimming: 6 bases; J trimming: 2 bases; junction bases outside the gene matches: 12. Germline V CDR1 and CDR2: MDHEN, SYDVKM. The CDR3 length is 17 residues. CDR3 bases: TGTGCCAGCAGCCTAACTAGCGGTCTCCGAACCTACAATGAGCAGTTCTTC. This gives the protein CASSLTSGLRTYNEQFF.

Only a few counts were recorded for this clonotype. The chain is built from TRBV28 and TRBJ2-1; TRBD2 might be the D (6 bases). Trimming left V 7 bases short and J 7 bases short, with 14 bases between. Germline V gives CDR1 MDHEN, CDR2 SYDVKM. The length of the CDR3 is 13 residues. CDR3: CASIGGAPNEQFF. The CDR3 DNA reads TGTGCCAGCATCGGGGGAGCCCCAAATGAGCAGTTCTTC.

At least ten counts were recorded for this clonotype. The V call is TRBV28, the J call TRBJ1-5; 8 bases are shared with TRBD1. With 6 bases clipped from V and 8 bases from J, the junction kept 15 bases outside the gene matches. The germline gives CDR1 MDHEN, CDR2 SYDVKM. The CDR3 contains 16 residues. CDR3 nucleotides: TGTGCCAGCAGGACTATCGGGACAGGTGGGGGGGAGCCCCAGCATTTT. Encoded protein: CASRTIGTGGGEPQHF.

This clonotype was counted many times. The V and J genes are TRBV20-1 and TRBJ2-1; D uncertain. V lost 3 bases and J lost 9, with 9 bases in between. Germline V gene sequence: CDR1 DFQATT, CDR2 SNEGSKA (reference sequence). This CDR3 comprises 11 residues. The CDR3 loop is CSASSESEQFF. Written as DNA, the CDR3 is TGCAGTGCTAGTTCAGAGAGTGAGCAGTTCTTC.

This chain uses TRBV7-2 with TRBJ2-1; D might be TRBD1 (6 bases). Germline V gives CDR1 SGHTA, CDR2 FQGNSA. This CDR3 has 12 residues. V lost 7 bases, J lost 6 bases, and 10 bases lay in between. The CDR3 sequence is CASTPGANEQFF. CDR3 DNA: TGTGCCAGCACTCCAGGGGCCAATGAGCAGTTCTTC.

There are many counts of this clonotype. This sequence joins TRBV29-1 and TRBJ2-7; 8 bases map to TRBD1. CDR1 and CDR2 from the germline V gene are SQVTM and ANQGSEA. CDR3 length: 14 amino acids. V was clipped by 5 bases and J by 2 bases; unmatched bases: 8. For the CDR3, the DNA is TGCAGCGTTAAGGGGCGGGACAGGCCCTACGAGCAGTACTTC. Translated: CSVKGRDRPYEQYF.

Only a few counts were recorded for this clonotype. Here the CDR3 reads CASSSLANPYEQYF. CDR3 DNA sequence: TGTGCCAGCAGTTCCCTAGCGAACCCCTACGAGCAGTACTTC. This sequence joins TRBV28 and TRBJ2-7, with D possibly TRBD2 on 6 matching bases. The CDR3 spans 14 residues. Trimming cost V 4 bases and J 2 bases, with 12 bases left between them. The germline gives CDR1 MDHEN, CDR2 SYDVKM.

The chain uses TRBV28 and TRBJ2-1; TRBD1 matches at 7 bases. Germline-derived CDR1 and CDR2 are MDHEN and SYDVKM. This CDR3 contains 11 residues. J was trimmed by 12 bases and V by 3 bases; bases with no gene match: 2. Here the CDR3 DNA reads TGTGCCAGCAGTTTGGGACAGATGCAGTTCTTC. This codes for CASSLGQMQFF.

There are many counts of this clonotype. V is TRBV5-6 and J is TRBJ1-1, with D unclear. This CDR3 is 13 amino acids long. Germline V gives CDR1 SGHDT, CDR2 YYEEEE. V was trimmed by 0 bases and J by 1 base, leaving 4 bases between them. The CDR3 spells CASSLDTNTEAFF. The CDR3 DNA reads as TGTGCCAGCAGCTTGGATACGAACACTGAAGCTTTCTTT. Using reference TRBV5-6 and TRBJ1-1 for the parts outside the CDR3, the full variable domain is DAGVTQSPTHLIKTRGQQVTLRCSPKSGHDTVSWYQQALGQGPQFIFQYYEEEERQRGNFPDRFSGHQFPNYSSELNVNALLLGDSALYLCASSLDTNTEAFFGQGTRLTVV.

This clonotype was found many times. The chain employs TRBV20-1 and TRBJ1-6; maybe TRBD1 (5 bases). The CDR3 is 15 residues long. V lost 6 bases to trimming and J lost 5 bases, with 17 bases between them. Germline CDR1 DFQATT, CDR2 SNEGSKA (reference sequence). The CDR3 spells CSAPLWGTDNSPLHF. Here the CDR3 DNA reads TGCAGTGCCCCCCTGTGGGGGACGGATAATTCACCCCTCCACTTT.

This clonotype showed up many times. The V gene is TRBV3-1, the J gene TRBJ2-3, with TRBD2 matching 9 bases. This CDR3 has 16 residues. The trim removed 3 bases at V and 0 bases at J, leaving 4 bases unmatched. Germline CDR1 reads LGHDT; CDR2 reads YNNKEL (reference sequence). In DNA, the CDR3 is TGTGCCAGCAGCCACCGGCTAGCGGGAAGCACAGATACGCAGTATTTT. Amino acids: CASSHRLAGSTDTQYF.

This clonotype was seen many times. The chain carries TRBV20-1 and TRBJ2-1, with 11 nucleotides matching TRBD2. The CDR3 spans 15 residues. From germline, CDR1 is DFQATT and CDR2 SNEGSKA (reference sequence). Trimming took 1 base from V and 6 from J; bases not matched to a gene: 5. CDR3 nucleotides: TGCAGTGCTAGAGTTGTAGCGGGAGGGCCCAATGAGCAGTTCTTC. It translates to CSARVVAGGPNEQFF.